This T cell receptor beta chain was recorded in a study of cytomegalovirus exposure and HLA in healthy donors. Study results and caveats: Most observed TCR sequences were rare, whereas some public TCRs were detected in many donors. Subsequent analysis of the 120 or so validation repertoires found a tendency for first-cohort TCR clusters to co-occur. CMV antigen specificity was confirmed in vitro for a few CMV-associated chains.

Libraries were prepared by immunoSEQ multiplex PCR; TCRdb keeps only in-frame clonotypes and omits some of them. The profile shows around 140,000 clones, around 93% of them singletons. The donors formed part of the roughly 110-subject validation cohort, distinct from the roughly 730-subject first cohort. Note on this clone: What it binds is not known.

Sequencing was performed on PBMCs. This TCR was recovered from a man between 18 and 35 years old in good health and CMV-seropositive.

The CDR3 loop is CSVEGGGGYEQYF. The CDR3 DNA follows: TGCAGCGTTGAGGGGGGGGGAGGCTACGAGCAGTACTTC. J is TRBJ2-7 and V is TRBV29-1, with 7 bases aligning to TRBD2. The CDR3 covers 13 residues. V lost 3 bases to trimming and J lost 3 bases; unmatched junction nucleotides: 5. From germline, CDR1 is SQVTM and CDR2 ANQGSEA.